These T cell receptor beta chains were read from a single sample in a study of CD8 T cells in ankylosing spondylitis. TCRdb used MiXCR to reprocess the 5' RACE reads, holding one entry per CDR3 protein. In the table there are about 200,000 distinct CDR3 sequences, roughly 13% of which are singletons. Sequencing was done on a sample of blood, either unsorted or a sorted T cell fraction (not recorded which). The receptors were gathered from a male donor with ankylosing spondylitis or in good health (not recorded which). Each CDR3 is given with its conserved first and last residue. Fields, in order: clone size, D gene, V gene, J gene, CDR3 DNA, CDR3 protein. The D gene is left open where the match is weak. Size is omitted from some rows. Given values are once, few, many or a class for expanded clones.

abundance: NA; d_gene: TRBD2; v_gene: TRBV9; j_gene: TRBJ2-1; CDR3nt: TGTGCCAGCAGCGTCTCTAGCGGTCTGCTCAATGAGCAGTTCTTC; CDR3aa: CASSVSSGLLNEQFF
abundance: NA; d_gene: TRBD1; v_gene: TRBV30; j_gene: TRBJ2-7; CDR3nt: TGTGCCTGGAGTTTAAAAACAGGGGGCGGCTACGAGCAGTACTTC; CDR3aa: CAWSLKTGGGYEQYF
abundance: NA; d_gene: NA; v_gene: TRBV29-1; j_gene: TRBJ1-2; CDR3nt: TGCAGCGTTGAAGTCCCGTGGGGCACTGGCTATGGCTACACCTTC; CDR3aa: CSVEVPWGTGYGYTF
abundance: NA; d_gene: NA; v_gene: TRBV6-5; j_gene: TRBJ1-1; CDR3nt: TGTGCCAGCAGTTACGGGGACCTAGCGGCTGAAGCTTTCTTT; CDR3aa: CASSYGDLAAEAFF
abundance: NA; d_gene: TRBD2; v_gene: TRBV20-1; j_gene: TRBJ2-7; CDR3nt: TGCAGTGCTAGAAAAGGACTAGCGGGAGGGCTGGCGTACGAGCAGTACTTC; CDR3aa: CSARKGLAGGLAYEQYF
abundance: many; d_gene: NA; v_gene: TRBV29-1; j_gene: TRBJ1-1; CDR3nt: TGCAGCGTTGCCCTTCGGGAGAACACTGAAGCTTTCTTT; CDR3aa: CSVALRENTEAFF
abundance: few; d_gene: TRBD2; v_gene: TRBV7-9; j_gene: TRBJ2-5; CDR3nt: TGTGCCAGCAGCCAAAGACTAGCGGAAGAGACCCAGTACTTC; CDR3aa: CASSQRLAEETQYF
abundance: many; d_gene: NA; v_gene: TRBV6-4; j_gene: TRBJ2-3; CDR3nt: TGTGCCAGCAGTGACGACAGGGGAGGGGATACGCAGTATTTT; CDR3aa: CASSDDRGGDTQYF
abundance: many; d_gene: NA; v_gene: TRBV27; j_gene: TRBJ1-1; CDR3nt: TGTGCCAGCAGATCGAGCGCAGGGCCCACAACTGAAGCTTTCTTT; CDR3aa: CASRSSAGPTTEAFF
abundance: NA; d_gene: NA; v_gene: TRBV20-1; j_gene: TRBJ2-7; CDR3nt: TGCAGTGCTAGTCAAGGGCCCTACGAGCAGTACTTC; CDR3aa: CSASQGPYEQYF
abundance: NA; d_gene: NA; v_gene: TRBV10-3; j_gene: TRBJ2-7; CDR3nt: TGTGCCATCAGCGACGACAGATACGAGCAGTACTTC; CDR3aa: CAISDDRYEQYF
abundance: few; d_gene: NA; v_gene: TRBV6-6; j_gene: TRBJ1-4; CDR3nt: TGTGCCAGCAGTAGGGATCGGGAAAAACTGTTTTTT; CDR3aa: CASSRDREKLFF
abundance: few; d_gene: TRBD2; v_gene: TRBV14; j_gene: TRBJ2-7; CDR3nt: TGTGCCAGCAGCCCGTTGGGGGGGGGCTCCTACGAGCAGTACTTC; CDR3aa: CASSPLGGGSYEQYF
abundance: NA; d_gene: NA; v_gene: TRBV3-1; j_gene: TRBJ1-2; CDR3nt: TGTGCCAGCAGCCAAGAACGAGGTCTGGATGGCTACACCTTC; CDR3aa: CASSQERGLDGYTF
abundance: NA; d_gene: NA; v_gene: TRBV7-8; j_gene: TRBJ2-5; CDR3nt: TGTGCCAGCAGACACTCGACGGGGGTCCAAGAGACCCAGTACTTC; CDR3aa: CASRHSTGVQETQYF
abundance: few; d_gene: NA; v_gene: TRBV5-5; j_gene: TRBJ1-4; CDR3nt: TGTGCCAGCACCGAGTTGCTGACAGGCGGAGAAAAACTGTTTTTT; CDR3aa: CASTELLTGGEKLFF
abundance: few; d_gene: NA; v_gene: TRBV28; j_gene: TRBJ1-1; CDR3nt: TGTGCCACCAGTCGGGCGAACACTGAAGCTTTCTTT; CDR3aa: CATSRANTEAFF
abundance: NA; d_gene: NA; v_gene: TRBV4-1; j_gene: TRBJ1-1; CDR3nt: TGCGCCAGCAGCCAAGATCAGACTGAAGCTTTCTTT; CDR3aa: CASSQDQTEAFF
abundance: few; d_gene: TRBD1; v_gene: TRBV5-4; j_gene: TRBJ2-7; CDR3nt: TGTGCCAGCAGCCCGGGCGACAGGGGGGCCTACGAGCAGTACTTC; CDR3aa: CASSPGDRGAYEQYF
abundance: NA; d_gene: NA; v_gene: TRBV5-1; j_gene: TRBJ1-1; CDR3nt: TGCGCCAGCAGCGGCGGGGCGAACACTGAAGCTTTCTTT; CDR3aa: CASSGGANTEAFF
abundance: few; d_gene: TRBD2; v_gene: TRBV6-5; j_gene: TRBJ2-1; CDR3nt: TGTGCCAGCAGTGTACTCCTAGCGGGGGTATTAAATGAGCAGTTCTTC; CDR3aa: CASSVLLAGVLNEQFF